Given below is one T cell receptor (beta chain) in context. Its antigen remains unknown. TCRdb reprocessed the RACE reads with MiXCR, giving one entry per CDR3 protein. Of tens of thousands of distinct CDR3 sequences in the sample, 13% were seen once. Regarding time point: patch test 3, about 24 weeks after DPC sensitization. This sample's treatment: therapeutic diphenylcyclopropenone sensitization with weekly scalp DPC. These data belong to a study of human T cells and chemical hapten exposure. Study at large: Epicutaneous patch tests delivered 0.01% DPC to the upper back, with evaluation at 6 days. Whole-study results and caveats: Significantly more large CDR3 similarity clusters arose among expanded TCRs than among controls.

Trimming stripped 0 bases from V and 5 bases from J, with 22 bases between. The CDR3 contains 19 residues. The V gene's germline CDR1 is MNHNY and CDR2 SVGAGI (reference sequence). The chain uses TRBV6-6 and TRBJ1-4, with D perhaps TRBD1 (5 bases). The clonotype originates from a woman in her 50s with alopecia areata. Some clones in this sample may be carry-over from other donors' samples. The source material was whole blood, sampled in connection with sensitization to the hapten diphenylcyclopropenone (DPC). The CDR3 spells CASSYSNLRLGRENEKLFF. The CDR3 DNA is TGTGCCAGCAGTTACTCGAATTTGAGGCTAGGCAGGGAGAATGAAAAACTGTTTTTT.